This entry concerns a single T cell receptor (beta chain). The data belong to a study of blood T cells in healthy people across ages. The CDR3 consists of 15 residues. Germline loops: CDR1 LGHNA, CDR2 YSLEER. It was with a sample-barcoded 5' primer and a J-beta primer mix that a second PCR of roughly 7 to 12 cycles was run. From the 5' RACE reads, TCRdb called clonotypes with MiXCR, one entry per CDR3 protein. The sample records some 1.5 million distinct CDR3 sequences, under 55% being singletons. This clonotype was obtained from a woman between 18 and 29 years old in good health. Specimen: blood. The rearrangement links TRBV4-3 to TRBJ2-7; perhaps TRBD2 as D (6 bases). Matching the DNA end better, TRBJ2-1 makes the J call doubtful. CDR3 bases: TGCGCCAGCAGCCTCCGGGACTCCCCCTCCTACGAGCAGTTCTTC. Protein product: CASSLRDSPSYEQFF.